This T cell receptor (beta chain) was sequenced during a study of identifying expanded T cells in peripheral blood. The study, taken as a whole, reports: Across healthy donors, higher total template counts meant significantly greater approximately two-week count variance.

On this clone: Its antigen remains unknown.

During the collection period, no donor immune events like infections were recorded. Produced via immunoSEQ multiplex PCR; TCRdb's table is partial and in-frame only. The table lists more than 45,000 clones, approximately 89% of them singletons. Trimming took 3 bases from V and 0 from J, leaving 15 bases between them. The CDR3 loop spans 18 amino acids. CDR1 is SGHTA and CDR2 is FQGNSA in the germline V gene. This TCR came from a person aged 18 to 75 in good health. The V and J genes are TRBV7-2 and TRBJ2-6, with D maybe TRBD2 (6 bases). Sequenced sample: blood. The chain's CDR3 is CASSFHPGDPSGANVLTF. Here the CDR3 DNA reads TGTGCCAGCAGCTTTCACCCGGGGGATCCCTCTGGGGCCAACGTCCTGACTTTC. Variable domain in full (rest from reference TRBV7-2 and TRBJ2-6): GAGVSQSPSNKVTEKGKDVELRCDPISGHTALYWYRQSLGQGLEFLIYFQGNSAPDKSGLPSDRFSAERTGGSVSTLTIQRTQQEDSAVYLCASSFHPGDPSGANVLTFGAGSRLTVL.